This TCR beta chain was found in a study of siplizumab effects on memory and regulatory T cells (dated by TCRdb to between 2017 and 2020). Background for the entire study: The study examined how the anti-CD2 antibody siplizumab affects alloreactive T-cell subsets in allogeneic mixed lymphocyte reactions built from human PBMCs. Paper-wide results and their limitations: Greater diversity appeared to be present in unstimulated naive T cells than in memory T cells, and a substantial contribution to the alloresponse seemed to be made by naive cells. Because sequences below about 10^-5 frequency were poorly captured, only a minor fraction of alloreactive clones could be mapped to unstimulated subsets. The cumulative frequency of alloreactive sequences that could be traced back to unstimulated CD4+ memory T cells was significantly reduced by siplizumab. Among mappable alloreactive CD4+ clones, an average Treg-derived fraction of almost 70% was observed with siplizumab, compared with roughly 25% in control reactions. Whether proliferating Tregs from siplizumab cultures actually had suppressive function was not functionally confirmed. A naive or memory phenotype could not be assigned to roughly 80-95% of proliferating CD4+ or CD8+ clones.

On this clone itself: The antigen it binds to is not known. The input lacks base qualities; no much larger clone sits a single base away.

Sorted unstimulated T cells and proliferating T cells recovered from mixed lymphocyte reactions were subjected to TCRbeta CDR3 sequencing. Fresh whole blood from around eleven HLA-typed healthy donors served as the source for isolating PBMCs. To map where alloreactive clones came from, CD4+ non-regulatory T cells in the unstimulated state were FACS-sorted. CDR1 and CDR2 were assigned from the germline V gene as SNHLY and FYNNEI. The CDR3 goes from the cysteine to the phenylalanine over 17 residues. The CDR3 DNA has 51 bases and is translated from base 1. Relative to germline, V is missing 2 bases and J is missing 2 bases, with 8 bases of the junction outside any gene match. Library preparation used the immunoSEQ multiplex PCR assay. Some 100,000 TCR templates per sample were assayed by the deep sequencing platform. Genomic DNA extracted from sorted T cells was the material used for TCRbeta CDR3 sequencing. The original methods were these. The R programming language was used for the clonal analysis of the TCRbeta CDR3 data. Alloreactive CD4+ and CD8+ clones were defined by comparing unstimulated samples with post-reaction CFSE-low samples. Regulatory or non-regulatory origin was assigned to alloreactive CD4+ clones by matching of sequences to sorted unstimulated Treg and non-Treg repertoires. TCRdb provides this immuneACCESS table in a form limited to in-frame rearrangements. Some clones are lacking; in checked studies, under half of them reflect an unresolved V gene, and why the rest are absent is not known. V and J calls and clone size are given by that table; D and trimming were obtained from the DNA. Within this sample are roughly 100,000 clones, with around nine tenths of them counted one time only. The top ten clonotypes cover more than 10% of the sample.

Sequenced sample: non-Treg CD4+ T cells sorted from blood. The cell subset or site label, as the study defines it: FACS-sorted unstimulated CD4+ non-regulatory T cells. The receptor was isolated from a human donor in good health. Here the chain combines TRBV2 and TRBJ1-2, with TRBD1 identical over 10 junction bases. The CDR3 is CASSERVTGGRNYGYTF. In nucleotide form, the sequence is TGTGCCAGCAGTGAAAGGGTGACAGGGGGCCGAAACTATGGCTACACCTTC.